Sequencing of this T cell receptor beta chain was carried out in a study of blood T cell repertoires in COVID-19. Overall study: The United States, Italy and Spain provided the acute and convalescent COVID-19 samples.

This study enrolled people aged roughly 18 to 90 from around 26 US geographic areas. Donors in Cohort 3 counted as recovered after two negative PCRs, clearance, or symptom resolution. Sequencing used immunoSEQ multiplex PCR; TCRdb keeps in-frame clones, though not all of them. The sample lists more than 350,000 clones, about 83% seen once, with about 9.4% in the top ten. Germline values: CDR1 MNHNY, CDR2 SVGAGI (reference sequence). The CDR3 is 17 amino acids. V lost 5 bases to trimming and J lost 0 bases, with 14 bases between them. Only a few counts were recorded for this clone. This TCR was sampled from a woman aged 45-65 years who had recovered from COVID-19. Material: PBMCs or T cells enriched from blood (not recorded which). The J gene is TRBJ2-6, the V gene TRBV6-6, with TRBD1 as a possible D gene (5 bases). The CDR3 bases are TGTGCCAGCAGTCTGGATACAGGTAGCTCTGGGGCCAACGTCCTGACTTTC. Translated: CASSLDTGSSGANVLTF.